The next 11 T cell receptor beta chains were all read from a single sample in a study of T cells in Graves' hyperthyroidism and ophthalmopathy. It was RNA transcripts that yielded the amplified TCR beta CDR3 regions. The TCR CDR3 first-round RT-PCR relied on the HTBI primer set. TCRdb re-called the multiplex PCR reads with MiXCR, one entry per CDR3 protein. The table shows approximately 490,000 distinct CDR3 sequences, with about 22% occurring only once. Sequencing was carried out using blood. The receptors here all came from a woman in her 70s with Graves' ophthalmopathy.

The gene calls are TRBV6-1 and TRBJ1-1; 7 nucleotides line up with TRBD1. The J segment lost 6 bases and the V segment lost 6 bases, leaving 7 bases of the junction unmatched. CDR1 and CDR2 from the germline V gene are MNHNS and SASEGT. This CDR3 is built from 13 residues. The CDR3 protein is CASRKNRGSEAFF. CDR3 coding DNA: TGTGCCAGCAGGAAGAACAGGGGATCTGAAGCTTTCTTT.

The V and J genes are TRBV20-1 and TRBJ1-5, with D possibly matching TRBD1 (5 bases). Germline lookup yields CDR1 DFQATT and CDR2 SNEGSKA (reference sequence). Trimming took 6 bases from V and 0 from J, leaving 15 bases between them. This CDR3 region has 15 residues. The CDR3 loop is CSANSRASSNQPQHF. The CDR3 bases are TGCAGTGCAAACTCCAGGGCTTCTAGCAATCAGCCCCAGCATTTT.

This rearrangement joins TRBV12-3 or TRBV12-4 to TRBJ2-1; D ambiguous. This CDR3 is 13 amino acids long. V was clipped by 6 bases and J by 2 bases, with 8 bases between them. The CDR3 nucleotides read TGTGCCAGCAGCCCAGTTGCCTACAATGAGCAGTTCTTC. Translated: CASSPVAYNEQFF.

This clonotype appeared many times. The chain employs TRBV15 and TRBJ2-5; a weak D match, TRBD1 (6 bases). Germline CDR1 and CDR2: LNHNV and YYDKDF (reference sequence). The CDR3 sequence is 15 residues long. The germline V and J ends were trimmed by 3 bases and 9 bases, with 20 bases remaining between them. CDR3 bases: TGTGCCACCAGCAGCAGATCAGGGGAAAGATTGGCCCAGTACTTC. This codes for CATSSRSGERLAQYF.

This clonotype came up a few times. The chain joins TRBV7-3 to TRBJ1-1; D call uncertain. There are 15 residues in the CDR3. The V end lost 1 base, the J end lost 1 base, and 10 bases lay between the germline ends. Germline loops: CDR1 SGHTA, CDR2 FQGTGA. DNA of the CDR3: TGTGCCAGCAGCTTAAAGGGTCCCGCGAACACTGAAGCTTTCTTT. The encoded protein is CASSLKGPANTEAFF.

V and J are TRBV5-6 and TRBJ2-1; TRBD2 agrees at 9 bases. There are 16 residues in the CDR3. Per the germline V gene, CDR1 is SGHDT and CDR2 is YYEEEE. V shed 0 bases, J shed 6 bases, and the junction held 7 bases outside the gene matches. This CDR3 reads CASSLVGLAGTNEQFF. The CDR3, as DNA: TGTGCCAGCAGCTTGGTAGGCCTAGCGGGGACCAATGAGCAGTTCTTC.

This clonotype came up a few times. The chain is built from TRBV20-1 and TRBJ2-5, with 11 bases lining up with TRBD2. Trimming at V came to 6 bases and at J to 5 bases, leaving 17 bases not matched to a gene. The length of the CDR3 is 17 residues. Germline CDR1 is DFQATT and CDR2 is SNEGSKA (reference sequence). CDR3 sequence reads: CSAKTPLAGGARETQYF. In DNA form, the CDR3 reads TGCAGTGCCAAAACCCCCCTAGCGGGAGGCGCGCGGGAGACCCAGTACTTC.

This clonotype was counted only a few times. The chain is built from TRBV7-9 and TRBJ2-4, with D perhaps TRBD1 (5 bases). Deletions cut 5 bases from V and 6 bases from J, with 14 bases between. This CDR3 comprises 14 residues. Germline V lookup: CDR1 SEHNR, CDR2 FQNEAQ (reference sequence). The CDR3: CASSPPRRGNIQYF. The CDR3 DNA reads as TGTGCCAGCAGCCCCCCAAGAAGGGGAAACATTCAGTACTTC.

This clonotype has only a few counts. The CDR3 coding sequence is TGTGCCTGGAGGCAAGGGGGGGGCTACACCTTC. As protein: CAWRQGGGYTF. The V gene is TRBV30, the J gene TRBJ1-2; D may be TRBD1 (6 bases). V was pared by 3 bases and J by 8 bases, with 10 bases between. In germline, CDR1 is GTSNPN, CDR2 SVGIG (reference sequence). The CDR3 length is 11 residues. The complete variable domain, with remaining parts taken from reference TRBV30 and TRBJ1-2, reads SQTIHQWPATLVQPVGSPLSLECTVEGTSNPNLYWYRQAAGRGLQLLFYSVGIGQISSEVPQNLSASRPQDRQFILSSKKLLLSDSGFYLCAWRQGGGYTFGSGTRLTVV.

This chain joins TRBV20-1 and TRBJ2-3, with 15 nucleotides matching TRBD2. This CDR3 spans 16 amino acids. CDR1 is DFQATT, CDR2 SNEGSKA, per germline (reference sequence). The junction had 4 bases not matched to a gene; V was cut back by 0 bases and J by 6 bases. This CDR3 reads CSARDPGTSGRDTQYF. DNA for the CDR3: TGCAGTGCTAGAGATCCTGGGACTAGCGGGAGGGATACGCAGTATTTT.

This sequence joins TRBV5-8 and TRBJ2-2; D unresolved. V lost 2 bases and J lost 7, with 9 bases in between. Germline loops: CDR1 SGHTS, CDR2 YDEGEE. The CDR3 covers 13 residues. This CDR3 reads CASSFRRRGELFF. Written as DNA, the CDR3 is TGTGCCAGCAGCTTCCGACGGCGCGGGGAGCTGTTTTTT.